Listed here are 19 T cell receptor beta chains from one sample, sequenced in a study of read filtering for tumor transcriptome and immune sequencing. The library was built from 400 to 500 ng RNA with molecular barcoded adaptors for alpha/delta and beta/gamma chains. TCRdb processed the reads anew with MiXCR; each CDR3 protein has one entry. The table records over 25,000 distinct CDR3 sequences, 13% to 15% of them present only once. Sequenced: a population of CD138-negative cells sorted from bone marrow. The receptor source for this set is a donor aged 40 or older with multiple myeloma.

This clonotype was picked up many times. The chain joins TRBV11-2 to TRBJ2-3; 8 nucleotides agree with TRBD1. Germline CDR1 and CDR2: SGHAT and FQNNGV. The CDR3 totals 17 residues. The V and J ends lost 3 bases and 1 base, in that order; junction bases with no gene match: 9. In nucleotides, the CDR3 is TGTGCCAGCAGCTTTAATCGCGGGACAGGCCGCACAGATACGCAGTATTTT. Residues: CASSFNRGTGRTDTQYF. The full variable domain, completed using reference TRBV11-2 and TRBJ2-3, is EAGVAQSPRYKIIEKRQSVAFWCNPISGHATLYWYQQILGQGPKLLIQFQNNGVVDDSQLPKDRFSAERLKGVDSTLKIQPAKLEDSAVYLCASSFNRGTGRTDTQYFGPGTRLTVL.

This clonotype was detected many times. CDR3: CASSFNGGGGTDTQYF. As DNA, the CDR3 is TGCGCCAGCAGCTTCAACGGTGGAGGGGGCACAGATACGCAGTATTTT. The rearrangement links TRBV5-1 to TRBJ2-3, with D maybe TRBD2 (6 bases). Trimming left V 2 bases short and J 1 base short, with 14 bases between. The germline V gene has CDR1 SGHRS and CDR2 YFSETQ. This CDR3 is built from 16 residues.

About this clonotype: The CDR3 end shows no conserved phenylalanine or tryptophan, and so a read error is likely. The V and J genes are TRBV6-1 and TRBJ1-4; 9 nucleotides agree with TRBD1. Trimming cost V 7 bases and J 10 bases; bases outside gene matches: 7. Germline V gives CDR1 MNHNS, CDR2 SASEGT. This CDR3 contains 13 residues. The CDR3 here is CASTRDREGKLFL. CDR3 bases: TGTGCCAGCACCCGGGACAGGGAGGGAAAACTGTTTCTT.

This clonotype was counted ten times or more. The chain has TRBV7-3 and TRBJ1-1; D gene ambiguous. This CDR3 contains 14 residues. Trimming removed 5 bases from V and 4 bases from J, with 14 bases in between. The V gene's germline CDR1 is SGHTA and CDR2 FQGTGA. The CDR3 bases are TGTGCCAGCAGCCGCTCTGGGGTTCGCACTGAAGCTTTCTTT. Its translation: CASSRSGVRTEAFF.

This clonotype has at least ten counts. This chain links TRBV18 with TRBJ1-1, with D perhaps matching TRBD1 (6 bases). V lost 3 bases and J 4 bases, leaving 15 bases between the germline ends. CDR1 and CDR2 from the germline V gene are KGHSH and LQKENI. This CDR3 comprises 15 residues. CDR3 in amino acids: CASSPGAGVATEAFF. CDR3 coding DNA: TGTGCCAGCTCACCGGGGGCAGGGGTGGCCACTGAAGCTTTCTTT.

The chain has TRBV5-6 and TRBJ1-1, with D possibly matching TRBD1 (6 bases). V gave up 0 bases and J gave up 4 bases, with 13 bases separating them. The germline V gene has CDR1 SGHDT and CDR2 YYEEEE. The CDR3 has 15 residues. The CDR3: CASSLGARGGTEAFF. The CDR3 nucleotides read TGTGCCAGCAGCTTGGGGGCCAGGGGCGGCACTGAAGCTTTCTTT.

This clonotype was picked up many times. In nucleotides, the CDR3 is TGTGCCAGCAGCGATCGACTAGCGGGAGCATTGGATACGCAGTATTTT. It specifies CASSDRLAGALDTQYF. V gene TRBV7-2 combines with J gene TRBJ2-3; 12 nucleotides agree with TRBD2. Trimming removed 5 bases from V and 6 bases from J; junction bases left unmatched: 9. Germline V lookup: CDR1 SGHTA, CDR2 FQGNSA. The CDR3 consists of 16 residues.

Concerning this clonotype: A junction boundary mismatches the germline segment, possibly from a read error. The CDR3 here is CACSPRGSTGGNGQFF. The CDR3 DNA sequence: TGTGCTTGCAGCCCACGCGGGAGTACCGGGGGCAATGGGCAGTTCTTC. The genes are TRBV9 and TRBJ2-1; possible D gene TRBD2, 7 bases. Per the germline V gene, CDR1 is SGDLS and CDR2 is YYNGEE. This CDR3 is 16 amino acids long.

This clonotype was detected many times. CDR3 DNA: TGTGCCAGCAGCTTAGCAGCGGGGTCCTACGAGCAGTACTTC. This sequence encodes CASSLAAGSYEQYF. The chain combines TRBV7-2 with TRBJ2-7; 7 nucleotides align to TRBD2. The CDR3 totals 14 residues. V was pared by 0 bases and J by 1 base, with 0 bases of the junction left unmatched. From germline, CDR1 is SGHTA and CDR2 FQGNSA.

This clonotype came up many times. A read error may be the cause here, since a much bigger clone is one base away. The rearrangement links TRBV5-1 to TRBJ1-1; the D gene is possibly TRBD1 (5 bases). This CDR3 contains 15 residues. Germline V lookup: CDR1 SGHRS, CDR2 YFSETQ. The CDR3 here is CASSGSRVENTEALF. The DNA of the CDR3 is TGCGCCAGCAGCGGAAGCAGGGTTGAGAACACTGAAGCTCTCTTT. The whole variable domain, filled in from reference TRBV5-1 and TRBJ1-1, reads KAGVTQTPRYLIKTRGQQVTLSCSPISGHRSVSWYQQTPGQGLQFLFEYFSETQRNKGNFPGRFSGRQFSNSRSEMNVSTLELGDSALYLCASSGSRVENTEALFGQGTRLTVV.

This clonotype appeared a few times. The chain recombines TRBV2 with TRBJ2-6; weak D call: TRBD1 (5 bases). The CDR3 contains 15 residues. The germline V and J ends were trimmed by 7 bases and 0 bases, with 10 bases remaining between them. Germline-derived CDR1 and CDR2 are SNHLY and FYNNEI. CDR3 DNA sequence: TGTGCCAGCAAGGGGCGAAACTCTGGGGCCAACGTCCTGACTTTC. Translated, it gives CASKGRNSGANVLTF.

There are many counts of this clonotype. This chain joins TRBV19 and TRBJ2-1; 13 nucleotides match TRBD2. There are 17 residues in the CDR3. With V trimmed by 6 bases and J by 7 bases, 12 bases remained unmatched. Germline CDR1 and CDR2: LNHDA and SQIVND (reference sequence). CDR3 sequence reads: CASRQGLAGALGNEQFF. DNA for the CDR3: TGTGCCAGTAGACAAGGACTAGCGGGAGCTCTTGGGAATGAGCAGTTCTTC.

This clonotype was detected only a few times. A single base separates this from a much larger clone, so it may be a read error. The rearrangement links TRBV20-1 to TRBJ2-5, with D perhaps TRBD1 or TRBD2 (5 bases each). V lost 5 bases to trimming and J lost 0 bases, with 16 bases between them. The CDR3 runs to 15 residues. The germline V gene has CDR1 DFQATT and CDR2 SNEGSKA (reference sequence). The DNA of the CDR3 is TGCAGTGCTGGACCCTACCGGGACCACCAAGAGACCCAGTACTTC. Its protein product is CSAGPYRDHQETQYF.

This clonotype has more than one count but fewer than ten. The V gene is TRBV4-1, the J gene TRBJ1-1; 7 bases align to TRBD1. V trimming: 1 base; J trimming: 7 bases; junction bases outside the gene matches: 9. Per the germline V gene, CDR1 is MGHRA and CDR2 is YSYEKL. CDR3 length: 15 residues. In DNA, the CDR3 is TGCGCCAGCAGCCAAGTCGACAGGGAAACGGGTGAAGCTTTCTTT. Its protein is CASSQVDRETGEAFF.

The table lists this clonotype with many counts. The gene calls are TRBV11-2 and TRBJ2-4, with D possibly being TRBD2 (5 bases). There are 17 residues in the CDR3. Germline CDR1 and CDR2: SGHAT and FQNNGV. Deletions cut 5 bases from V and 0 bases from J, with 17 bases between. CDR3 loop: CASSPTKGEIAKNIQYF. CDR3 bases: TGTGCCAGCAGCCCTACCAAGGGAGAGATAGCCAAAAACATTCAGTACTTC.

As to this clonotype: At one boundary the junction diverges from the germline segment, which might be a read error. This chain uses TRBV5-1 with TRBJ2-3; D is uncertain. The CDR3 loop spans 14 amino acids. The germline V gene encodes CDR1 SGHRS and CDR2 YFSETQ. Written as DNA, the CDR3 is TGCGCCAGCAGTGTCTCAAGTGGACCAGATTCGCAGTATTTC. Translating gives CASSVSSGPDSQYF.

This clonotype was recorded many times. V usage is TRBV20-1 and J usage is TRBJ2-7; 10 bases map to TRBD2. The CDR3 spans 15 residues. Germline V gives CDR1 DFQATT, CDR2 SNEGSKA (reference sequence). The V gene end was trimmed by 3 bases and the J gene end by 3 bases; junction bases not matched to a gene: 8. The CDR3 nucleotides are TGCAGTGCTAGCAGTCTAGCGGGAGATGTCTACGAGCAGTACTTC. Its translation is CSASSLAGDVYEQYF.

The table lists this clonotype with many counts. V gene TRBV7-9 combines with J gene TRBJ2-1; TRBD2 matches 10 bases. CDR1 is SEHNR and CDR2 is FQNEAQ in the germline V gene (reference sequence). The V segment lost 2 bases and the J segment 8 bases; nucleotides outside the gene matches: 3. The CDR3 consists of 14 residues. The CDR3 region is CASSLLAGAYEQFF. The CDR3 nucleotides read TGTGCCAGCAGCTTACTAGCGGGAGCATATGAGCAGTTCTTC.

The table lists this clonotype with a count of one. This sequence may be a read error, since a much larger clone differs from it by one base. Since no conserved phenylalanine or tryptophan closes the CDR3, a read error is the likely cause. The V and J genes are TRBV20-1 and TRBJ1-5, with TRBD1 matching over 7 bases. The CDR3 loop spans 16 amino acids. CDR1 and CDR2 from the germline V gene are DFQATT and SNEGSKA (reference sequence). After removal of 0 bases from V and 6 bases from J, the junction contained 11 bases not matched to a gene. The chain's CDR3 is CSARDDRDYESQPQHL. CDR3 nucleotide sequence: TGCAGTGCTAGAGACGACAGGGATTATGAAAGTCAGCCCCAGCATCTT.